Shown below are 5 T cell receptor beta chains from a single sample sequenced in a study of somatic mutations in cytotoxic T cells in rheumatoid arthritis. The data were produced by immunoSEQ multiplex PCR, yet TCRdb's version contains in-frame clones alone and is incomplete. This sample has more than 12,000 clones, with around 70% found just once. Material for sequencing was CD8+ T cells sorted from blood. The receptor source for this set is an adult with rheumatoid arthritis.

Here the CDR3 reads CASSAESGQGPGNTIYF. CDR3 in DNA: TGTGCCAGCAGCGCAGAATCCGGACAGGGCCCTGGAAACACCATATATTTT. The chain employs TRBV13 and TRBJ1-3; 8 bases agree with TRBD1. The CDR3 contains 17 residues. Germline V gene sequence: CDR1 PRHDT, CDR2 FYEKMQ (reference sequence). The junction had 11 bases not matched to a gene; V was cut back by 5 bases and J by 2 bases.

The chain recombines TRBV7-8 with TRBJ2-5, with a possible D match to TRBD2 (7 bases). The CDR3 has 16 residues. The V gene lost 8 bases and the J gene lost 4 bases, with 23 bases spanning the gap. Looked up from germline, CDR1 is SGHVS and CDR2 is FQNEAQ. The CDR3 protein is CASRPPQTGRGETQYF. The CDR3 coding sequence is TGTGCCAGCCGCCCTCCCCAAACAGGGAGGGGAGAGACCCAGTACTTC.

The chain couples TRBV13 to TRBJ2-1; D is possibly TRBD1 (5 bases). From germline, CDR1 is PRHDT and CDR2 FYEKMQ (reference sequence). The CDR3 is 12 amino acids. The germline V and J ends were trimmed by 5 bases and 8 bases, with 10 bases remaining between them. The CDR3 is CASSQGADEQFF. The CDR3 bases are TGTGCCAGCAGCCAAGGGGCTGATGAGCAGTTCTTC.

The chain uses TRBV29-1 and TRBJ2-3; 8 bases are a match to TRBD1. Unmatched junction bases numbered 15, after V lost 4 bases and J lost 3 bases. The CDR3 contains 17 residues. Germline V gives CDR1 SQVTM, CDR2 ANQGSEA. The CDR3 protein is CSVAGRDRLEVTDTQYF. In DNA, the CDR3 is TGCAGCGTTGCCGGCCGGGACAGGCTGGAAGTGACAGATACGCAGTATTTT.

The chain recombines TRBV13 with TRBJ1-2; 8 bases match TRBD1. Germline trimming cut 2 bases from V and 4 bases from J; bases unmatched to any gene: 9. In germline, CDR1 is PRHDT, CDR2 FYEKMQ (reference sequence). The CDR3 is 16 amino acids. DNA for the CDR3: TGTGCCAGCAGCTTACTAGGACAGGGCTCCGTCTATGGCTACACCTTC. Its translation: CASSLLGQGSVYGYTF. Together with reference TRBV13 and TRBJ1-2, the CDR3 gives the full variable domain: AAGVIQSPRHLIKEKRETATLKCYPIPRHDTVYWYQQGPGQDPQFLISFYEKMQSDKGSIPDRFSAQQFSDYHSELNMSSLELGDSALYFCASSLLGQGSVYGYTFGSGTRLTVV.